This entry lists 21 T cell receptor beta chains sequenced from one sample in a study of shared clonotypes between healthy human individuals. The assay was immunoSEQ multiplex PCR, and TCRdb's table has in-frame clones only and misses some. The sample holds 2 million to 2.5 million clones, 80% to 95% seen once. Sequenced material: naive CD4+ T cells from PBMCs. As to subset: CD45RA+ positively selected. These receptors were taken from a man between 18 and 35 years old in good health. Some clones in this sample may be carry-over from other donors' samples.

This chain connects TRBV2 to TRBJ1-4, with D possibly being TRBD1 (5 bases). The CDR3 has 15 residues. The V end lost 2 bases, the J end lost 8 bases, and 15 bases lay between the germline ends. Germline CDR1 SNHLY, CDR2 FYNNEI. The CDR3 bases are TGTGCCAGCAGTGAAACAGGCCTAAGGGAAGAAAAACTGTTTTTT. This sequence encodes CASSETGLREEKLFF.

The chain joins TRBV27 to TRBJ2-7, with 8 bases lining up with TRBD1. The CDR3 loop spans 14 amino acids. Trimming cost V 6 bases and J 4 bases; bases outside gene matches: 8. The germline CDR1 and CDR2 sequences are MNHEY and SMNVEV (reference sequence). For the CDR3, the DNA is TGTGCCAGCAGCTCCGACAGGGGAAGGTACGAGCAGTACTTC. Translation gives CASSSDRGRYEQYF.

V and J are TRBV5-1 and TRBJ1-2; 8 bases map to TRBD1. V lost 4 bases, J lost 3 bases, and 8 bases stayed unmatched. CDR3 length equals 15 residues. The V gene's germline CDR1 is SGHRS and CDR2 YFSETQ. The DNA for the CDR3 is TGCGCCAGCAGCCTACTGGGACAGGACGACTATGGCTACACCTTC. Translation: CASSLLGQDDYGYTF.

The CDR3 DNA reads as TGTGCCAGCAGTTACTCGAGGTGGGGTCAGCCCCAGCATTTT. Its translation is CASSYSRWGQPQHF. V is TRBV6-5 and J is TRBJ1-5; D unresolved. Trimming left V 0 bases short and J 6 bases short, with 9 bases between. The CDR3 spans 14 residues. Germline CDR1 and CDR2: MNHEY and SVGAGI.

The chain links TRBV10-3 to TRBJ2-6; D perhaps matches TRBD2 (5 bases). The CDR3 covers 14 residues. Trimming removed 6 bases from V and 2 bases from J, with 8 bases in between. CDR1 and CDR2 from the germline V gene are ENHRY and SYGVKD. CDR3 in amino acids: CAIRGSTGANVLTF. The DNA for the CDR3 is TGTGCCATCAGGGGGAGTACTGGGGCCAACGTCCTGACTTTC.

The CDR3 DNA sequence: TGTGCCACCAGCAGACCTTTCCCGGGCTCCGATGAAAAACTGTTTTTT. This translates into CATSRPFPGSDEKLFF. V gene TRBV15 combines with J gene TRBJ1-4, with D unclear. The CDR3 spans 16 residues. CDR1 is LNHNV, CDR2 YYDKDF, per germline (reference sequence). Trimming pared 2 bases from V and 6 bases from J, leaving 16 bases between. Based on the CDR3 plus reference TRBV15 and TRBJ1-4, the full variable domain is DAMVIQNPRYQVTQFGKPVTLSCSQTLNHNVMYWYQQKSSQAPKLLFHYYDKDFNNEADTPDNFQSRRPNTSFCFLDIRSPGLGDTAMYLCATSRPFPGSDEKLFFGSGTQLSVL.

As regards this clone: Distinct nucleotide sequences in the sample also encode this CDR3. The chain uses TRBV18 and TRBJ1-2; 7 bases map to TRBD1. The J segment lost 8 bases and the V segment lost 1 base, leaving 4 bases of the junction unmatched. Germline V gene data show CDR1 as KGHSH and CDR2 as LQKENI. The CDR3 totals 13 residues. The CDR3 loop reads CASSPRQGDGYTF. CDR3 bases: TGTGCCAGCTCACCACGACAGGGAGACGGCTACACCTTC.

J is TRBJ2-5 and V is TRBV7-9; 12 nucleotides agree with TRBD2. Germline assignment: CDR1 SEHNR and CDR2 FQNEAQ (reference sequence). The CDR3 is 16 residues long. V gave up 7 bases and J gave up 5 bases; unmatched junction bases: 11. The chain's CDR3 is CASIPGLAGPWETQYF. CDR3 bases: TGTGCCAGCATCCCGGGACTAGCGGGCCCCTGGGAGACCCAGTACTTC. The full variable domain, completed using reference TRBV7-9 and TRBJ2-5, is DTGVSQNPRHKITKRGQNVTFRCDPISEHNRLYWYRQTLGQGPEFLTYFQNEAQLEKSRLLSDRFSAERPKGSFSTLEIQRTEQGDSAMYLCASIPGLAGPWETQYFGPGTRLLVL.

This clone was detected only once. The rearrangement joins TRBV5-8 to TRBJ2-7; D is perhaps TRBD1 (6 bases). The CDR3 has 14 residues. CDR1 is SGHTS, CDR2 YDEGEE, per germline. The ends were cut back, 4 bases at V and 7 bases at J, with 18 bases in the middle. The CDR3 is CASSLGGGHGEQYF. The CDR3 DNA reads as TGTGCCAGCAGCCTAGGTGGGGGCCACGGAGAGCAGTACTTC.

The J gene is TRBJ1-2, the V gene TRBV6-6; 7 bases map to TRBD1. V gave up 6 bases and J gave up 7 bases; unmatched junction bases: 11. Germline CDR1 and CDR2: MNHNY and SVGAGI (reference sequence). The CDR3 totals 14 residues. This CDR3 is CASRVGQDNAGYTF. The DNA of the CDR3 is TGTGCCAGCAGGGTCGGACAGGACAATGCTGGCTACACCTTC.

Worth noting for this clone: Germline and junction disagree at one end, which may indicate a read error. The chain combines TRBV29-1 with TRBJ2-7; TRBD1 matches at 10 bases. The CDR3 covers 13 residues. Looked up from germline, CDR1 is SQVTM and CDR2 is ANQGSEA. The CDR3 nucleotides read TGCAGCGTTCAAGACAGGGGGCCCAACGAGCAGTACTTC. It translates to CSVQDRGPNEQYF.

This clone showed up just a few times. The chain uses TRBV29-1 and TRBJ1-1; 7 bases line up with TRBD1. Trimming cost V 6 bases and J 4 bases; bases outside gene matches: 8. This CDR3 is built from 13 residues. Germline V CDR1 and CDR2: SQVTM, ANQGSEA. The CDR3 DNA follows: TGCAGCGTCACAGGGGTTGGGGGCACTGAAGCTTTCTTT. Protein product: CSVTGVGGTEAFF.

The V and J genes are TRBV29-1 and TRBJ2-7, with 7 positions matching TRBD2. In germline, CDR1 is SQVTM, CDR2 ANQGSEA. This CDR3 is 14 amino acids long. Losses at the gene ends were 2 bases for V and 6 bases for J; bases not matched to a gene: 10. The CDR3 DNA is TGCAGCGTTGAATACGGCGGGAGTCGGGTCGAGCAGTACTTC. Residues: CSVEYGGSRVEQYF.

The chain links TRBV4-3 to TRBJ2-7, with TRBD1 as a possible D gene (5 bases). The ends were cut back, 0 bases at V and 0 bases at J, with 12 bases in the middle. Germline V gene lookup returns CDR1 LGHNA and CDR2 YSLEER. The CDR3 totals 16 residues. The CDR3 sequence is CASSQDLDSYSYEQYF. The DNA for the CDR3 is TGCGCCAGCAGCCAAGATCTTGACAGTTACTCCTACGAGCAGTACTTC.

The CDR3 DNA is TGTGCCAGCAGTGCACCAATCCCGGCTTTCTTT. Residues: CASSAPIPAFF. This rearrangement joins TRBV28 to TRBJ1-1; D ambiguous. CDR1 and CDR2 from the germline V gene are MDHEN and SYDVKM. Trimming took off 5 bases at V and 11 bases at J, with 12 bases between the two ends. The CDR3 loop spans 11 amino acids.

The CDR3: CAISVLAGPNSAGELFF. The CDR3 nucleotides are TGTGCCATCAGTGTACTAGCGGGACCGAATAGTGCCGGGGAGCTGTTTTTT. The chain is built from TRBV10-3 and TRBJ2-2, with 10 bases aligning to TRBD2. The CDR3 totals 17 residues. J gave up 6 bases and V 4 bases, and 11 bases lay outside the gene matches. Germline V lookup: CDR1 ENHRY, CDR2 SYGVKD.

The chain is built from TRBV5-1 and TRBJ1-1, with D uncertain. The CDR3 covers 13 residues. Germline lookup yields CDR1 SGHRS and CDR2 YFSETQ. V shed 2 bases and J shed 3 bases, with 8 bases lying between them. The CDR3 DNA reads TGCGCCAGCAGCTTTGGACTTGACACTGAAGCTTTCTTT. Translating it yields CASSFGLDTEAFF.

The chain is built from TRBV10-3 and TRBJ2-3; D might be TRBD2 (6 bases). CDR3 length: 14 residues. Trimming stripped 6 bases from V and 5 bases from J, with 15 bases between. Germline lookup yields CDR1 ENHRY and CDR2 SYGVKD. CDR3 DNA sequence: TGTGCCATCAGCAAGTCGTGGGGGGAAGATACGCAGTATTTT. Its translation: CAISKSWGEDTQYF.

The V gene is TRBV18, the J gene TRBJ2-1; 16 bases align to TRBD2. The V segment lost 5 bases and the J segment 5 bases; nucleotides outside the gene matches: 12. CDR3 length equals 19 residues. Germline V gene lookup returns CDR1 KGHSH and CDR2 LQKENI. CDR3 nucleotides: TGTGCCAGCTCAAGGGGACTAGCGGGAGGGCCTCCCCGAGACAATGAGCAGTTCTTC. Its protein product is CASSRGLAGGPPRDNEQFF.

V is TRBV7-9 and J is TRBJ2-7; 8 nucleotides align to TRBD1. The CDR3 sequence is 16 residues long. Germline V CDR1 and CDR2: SEHNR, FQNEAQ (reference sequence). V lost 6 bases to trimming and J lost 0 bases; unmatched junction nucleotides: 10. The CDR3 sequence is CASSLSRGTGSYEQYF. The CDR3 nucleotides are TGTGCCAGCAGTTTATCCCGAGGGACAGGCTCCTACGAGCAGTACTTC.

The CDR3 bases are TGCGCCAGCAGCCCTGACCGGGATTGGAACAATGAGCAGTTCTTC. Translation gives CASSPDRDWNNEQFF. J is TRBJ2-1 and V is TRBV4-3, with TRBD2 as a possible D gene (5 bases). Trimming removed 4 bases at V and 5 bases at J, with 15 bases between. Germline V lookup: CDR1 LGHNA, CDR2 YSLEER. The CDR3 has 15 residues.